This entry is about one T cell receptor beta chain. This sample was taken from a study of blood T cell repertoires in COVID-19. Libraries were prepared by immunoSEQ multiplex PCR; TCRdb keeps only in-frame clonotypes and omits some of them. This table holds approximately 150,000 clones, around 86% found once. V was clipped by 7 bases and J by 1 base, with 17 bases between them. The germline gives CDR1 SEHNR, CDR2 FQNEAQ (reference sequence). The CDR3 covers 16 residues. This chain uses TRBV7-9 with TRBJ2-1; the D gene could be TRBD1 or TRBD2 (7 bases each). Sequencing was performed on PBMCs or T cells enriched from blood (not recorded which). The TCR originated in a man between 60 and 75 years old who had recovered from COVID-19. The CDR3 coding sequence is TGTGCCAGCACCAGGGGGGGCGGGCCTTCCTACAATGAGCAGTTCTTC. Its translation: CASTRGGGPSYNEQFF.